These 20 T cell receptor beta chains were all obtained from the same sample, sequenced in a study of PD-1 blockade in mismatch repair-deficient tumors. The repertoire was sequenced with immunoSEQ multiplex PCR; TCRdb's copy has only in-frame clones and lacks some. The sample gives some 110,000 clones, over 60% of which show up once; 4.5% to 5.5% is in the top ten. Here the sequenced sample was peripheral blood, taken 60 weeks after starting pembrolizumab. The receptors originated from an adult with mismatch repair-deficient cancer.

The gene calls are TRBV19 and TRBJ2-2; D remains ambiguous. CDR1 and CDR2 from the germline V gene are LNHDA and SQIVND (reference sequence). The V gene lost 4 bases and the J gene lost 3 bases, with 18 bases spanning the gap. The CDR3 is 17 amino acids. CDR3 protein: CASSNNKGRSYTGELFF. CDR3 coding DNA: TGTGCCAGTAGTAACAATAAGGGCAGGAGTTACACCGGGGAGCTGTTTTTT.

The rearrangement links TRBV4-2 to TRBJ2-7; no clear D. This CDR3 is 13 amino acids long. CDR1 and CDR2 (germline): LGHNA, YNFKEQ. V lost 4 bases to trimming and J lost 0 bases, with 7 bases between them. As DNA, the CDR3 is TGTGCCAGCAGCCCTAGATTCTCCTACGAGCAGTACTTC. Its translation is CASSPRFSYEQYF.

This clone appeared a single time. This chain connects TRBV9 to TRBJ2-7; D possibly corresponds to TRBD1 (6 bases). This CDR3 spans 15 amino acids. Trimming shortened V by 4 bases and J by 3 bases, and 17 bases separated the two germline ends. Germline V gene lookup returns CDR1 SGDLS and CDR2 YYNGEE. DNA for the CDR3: TGTGCCAGCAGCCCAGACGCACAGGGCCTCTACGAGCAGTACTTC. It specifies CASSPDAQGLYEQYF.

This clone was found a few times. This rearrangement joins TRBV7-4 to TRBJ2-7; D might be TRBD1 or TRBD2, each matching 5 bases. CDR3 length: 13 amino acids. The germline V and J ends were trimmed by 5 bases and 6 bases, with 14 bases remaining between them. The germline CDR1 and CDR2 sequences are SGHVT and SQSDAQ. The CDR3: CASSQGPSPEQYF. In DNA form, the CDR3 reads TGTGCCAGCAGCCAGGGACCCTCGCCCGAGCAGTACTTC.

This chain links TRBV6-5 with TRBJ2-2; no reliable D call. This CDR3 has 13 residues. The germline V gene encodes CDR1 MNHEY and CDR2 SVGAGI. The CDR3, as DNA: TGTGCAACCTGGAGCGCGAACACCGGGGAGCTGTTTTTT. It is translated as CATWSANTGELFF.

This CDR3 is CASSLGGLGTYNEQFF. The CDR3 DNA reads as TGTGCCAGCAGCTTAGGAGGACTGGGAACCTACAATGAGCAGTTCTTC. J is TRBJ2-1 and V is TRBV7-9; a possible D gene is TRBD2 (5 bases). CDR3 size: 16 residues. Germline V gives CDR1 SEHNR, CDR2 FQNEAQ (reference sequence). Trimming cost V 1 base and J 2 bases, with 12 bases left between them.

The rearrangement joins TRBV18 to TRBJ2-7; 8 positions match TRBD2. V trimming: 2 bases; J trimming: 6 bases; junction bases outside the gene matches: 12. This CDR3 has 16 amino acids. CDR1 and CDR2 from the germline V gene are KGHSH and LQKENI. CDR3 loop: CASSPTAGTSFGEQYF. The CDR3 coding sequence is TGTGCCAGCTCACCAACAGCAGGGACTAGTTTTGGCGAGCAGTACTTC.

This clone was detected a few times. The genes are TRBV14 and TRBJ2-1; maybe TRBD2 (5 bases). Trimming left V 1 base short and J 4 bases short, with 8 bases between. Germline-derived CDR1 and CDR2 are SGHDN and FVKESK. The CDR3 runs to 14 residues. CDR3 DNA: TGTGCCAGCAGCCAAGGAGGGCCGTACAATGAGCAGTTCTTC. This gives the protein CASSQGGPYNEQFF.

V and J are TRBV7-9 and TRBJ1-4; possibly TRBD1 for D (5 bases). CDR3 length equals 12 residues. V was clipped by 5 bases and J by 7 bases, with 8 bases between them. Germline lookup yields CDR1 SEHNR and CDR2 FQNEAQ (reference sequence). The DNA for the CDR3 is TGTGCCAGCAGCCAAGGGACTGAAAAACTGTTTTTT. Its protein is CASSQGTEKLFF. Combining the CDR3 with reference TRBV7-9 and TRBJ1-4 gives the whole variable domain DTGVSQNPRHKITKRGQNVTFRCDPISEHNRLYWYRQTLGQGPEFLTYFQNEAQLEKSRLLSDRFSAERPKGSFSTLEIQRTEQGDSAMYLCASSQGTEKLFFGSGTQLSVL.

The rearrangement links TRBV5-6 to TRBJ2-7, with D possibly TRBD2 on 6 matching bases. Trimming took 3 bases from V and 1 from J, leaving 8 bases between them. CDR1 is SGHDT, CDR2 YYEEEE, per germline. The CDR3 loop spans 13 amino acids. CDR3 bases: TGTGCCAGCAGCTCGGGACTTTCCTACGAGCAGTACTTC. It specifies CASSSGLSYEQYF.

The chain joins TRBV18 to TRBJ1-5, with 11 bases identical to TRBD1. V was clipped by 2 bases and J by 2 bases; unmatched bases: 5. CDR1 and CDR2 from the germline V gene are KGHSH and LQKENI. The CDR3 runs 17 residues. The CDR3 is CASSPRGTGGGNQPQHF. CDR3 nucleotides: TGTGCCAGCTCACCAAGAGGGACAGGGGGAGGCAATCAGCCCCAGCATTTT.

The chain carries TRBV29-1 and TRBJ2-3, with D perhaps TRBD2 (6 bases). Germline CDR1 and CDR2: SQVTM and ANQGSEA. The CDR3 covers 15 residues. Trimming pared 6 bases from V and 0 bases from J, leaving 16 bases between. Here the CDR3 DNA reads TGCAGCGTGTGTACCGGGAGCTCTAGCACAGATACGCAGTATTTT. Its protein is CSVCTGSSSTDTQYF.

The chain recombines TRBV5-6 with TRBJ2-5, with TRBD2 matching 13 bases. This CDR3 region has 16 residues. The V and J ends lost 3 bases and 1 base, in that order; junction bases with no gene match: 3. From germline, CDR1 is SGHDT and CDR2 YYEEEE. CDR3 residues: CASSSWTSGSQETQYF. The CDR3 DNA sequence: TGTGCCAGCAGCTCATGGACTAGCGGGAGCCAAGAGACCCAGTACTTC.

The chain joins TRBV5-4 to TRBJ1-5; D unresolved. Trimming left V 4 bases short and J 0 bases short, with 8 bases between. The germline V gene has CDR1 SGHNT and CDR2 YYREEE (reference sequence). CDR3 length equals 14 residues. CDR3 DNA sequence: TGTGCCAGCAGCCAAGATAGTAGCAATCAGCCCCAGCATTTT. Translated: CASSQDSSNQPQHF.

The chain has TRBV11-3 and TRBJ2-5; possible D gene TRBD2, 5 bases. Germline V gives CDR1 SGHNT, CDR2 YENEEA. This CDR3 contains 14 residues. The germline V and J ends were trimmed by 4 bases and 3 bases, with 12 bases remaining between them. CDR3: CASSSPGAEETQYF. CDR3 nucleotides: TGTGCCAGCAGCTCGCCCGGAGCGGAAGAGACCCAGTACTTC.

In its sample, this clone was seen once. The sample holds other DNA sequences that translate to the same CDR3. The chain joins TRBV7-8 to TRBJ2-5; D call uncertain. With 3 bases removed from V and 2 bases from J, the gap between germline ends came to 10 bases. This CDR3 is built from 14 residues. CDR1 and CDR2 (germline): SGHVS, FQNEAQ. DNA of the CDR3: TGTGCCAGCAGCTTGGACCGCGGACAAGAGACCCAGTACTTC. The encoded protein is CASSLDRGQETQYF.

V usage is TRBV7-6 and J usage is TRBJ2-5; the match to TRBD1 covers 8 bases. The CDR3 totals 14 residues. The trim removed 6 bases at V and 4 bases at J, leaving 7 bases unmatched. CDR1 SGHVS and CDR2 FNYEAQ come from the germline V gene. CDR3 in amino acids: CASSSTGGGETQYF. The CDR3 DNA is TGTGCCAGCAGTAGCACAGGGGGAGGAGAGACCCAGTACTTC.

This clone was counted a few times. The CDR3 loop is CASSYARGTVGYTF. DNA for the CDR3: TGTGCCAGCAGTTACGCCAGGGGGACCGTTGGCTACACCTTC. The rearrangement links TRBV6-6 to TRBJ1-2; 7 bases line up with TRBD1. The CDR3 is 14 residues long. V shed 2 bases, J shed 7 bases, and the junction held 7 bases outside the gene matches. The germline V gene encodes CDR1 MNHNY and CDR2 SVGAGI (reference sequence).

This CDR3 reads CASSSRQSYNSPLHF. Here the CDR3 DNA reads TGTGCCAGCAGCTCGAGACAGTCCTATAATTCACCCCTCCACTTT. The chain recombines TRBV28 with TRBJ1-6; D possibly corresponds to TRBD1 (5 bases). Per germline, CDR1 MDHEN and CDR2 SYDVKM. The CDR3 loop spans 15 amino acids. V lost 6 bases and J 1 base, leaving 10 bases between the germline ends. The entire variable domain, with the rest obtained from reference TRBV28 and TRBJ1-6, is as follows: DVKVTQSSRYLVKRTGEKVFLECVQDMDHENMFWYRQDPGLGLRLIYFSYDVKMKEKGDIPEGYSVSREKKERFSLILESASTNQTSMYLCASSSRQSYNSPLHFGNGTRLTVT.

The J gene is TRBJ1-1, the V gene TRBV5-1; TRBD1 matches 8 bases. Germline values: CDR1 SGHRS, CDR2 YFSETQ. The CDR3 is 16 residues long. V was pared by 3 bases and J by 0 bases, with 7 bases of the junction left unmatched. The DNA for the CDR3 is TGCGCCAGCAGCTCACGACAGGGGTCTGTGAACACTGAAGCTTTCTTT. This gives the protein CASSSRQGSVNTEAFF.